The rows below give T cell receptor beta chains drawn from one sample of a study of blood T cell repertoires in COVID-19. The data were produced by immunoSEQ multiplex PCR, yet TCRdb's version contains in-frame clones alone and is incomplete. The table shows 100,000 to 150,000 clones, with 85% to 90% occurring only once. Sequencing was performed on peripheral blood. These receptors originate from a man aged 50 to 59 with active or convalescent COVID-19. The CDR3 runs from the conserved cysteine through the conserved F or W. The D gene is left open where the match is weak. A row's size may be missing; if present it is once, few, many or a size class.

d_gene: TRBD1; abundance: NA; len: 16; v_gene: TRBV19; j_gene: TRBJ1-1; CDR3nt: TGTGCCAGTAGGTTGGGACAGGGGAGATTTAGCACTGAAGCTTTCTTT; CDR3aa: CASRLGQGRFSTEAFF
d_gene: NA; abundance: few; len: 15; v_gene: TRBV9; j_gene: TRBJ2-2; CDR3nt: TGTGCCAGCAGCGTAGCTGGGCAGTCCGCCGGGGAGCTGTTTTTT; CDR3aa: CASSVAGQSAGELFF
d_gene: NA; abundance: once; len: 16; v_gene: TRBV4-3; j_gene: TRBJ2-1; CDR3nt: TGCGCCAGCAGCCAAGATCCTCTGAGCTCCTACAATGAGCAGTTCTTC; CDR3aa: CASSQDPLSSYNEQFF
d_gene: NA; abundance: NA; len: 12; v_gene: TRBV12-3/TRBV12-4; j_gene: TRBJ2-5; CDR3nt: TGTGCCAGCAGTTTCAACAGGGTGGGCCAGTACTTC; CDR3aa: CASSFNRVGQYF
d_gene: TRBD1; abundance: NA; len: 18; v_gene: TRBV5-1; j_gene: TRBJ1-1; CDR3nt: TGCGCCAGCAGCTTGGGAAGCGGGACAGGGGACCCCAACACTGAAGCTTTCTTT; CDR3aa: CASSLGSGTGDPNTEAFF
d_gene: TRBD1; abundance: NA; len: 14; v_gene: TRBV5-5; j_gene: TRBJ2-2; CDR3nt: TGTGCCAGCAGCTCGACAGGGGAAACCGGGGAGCTGTTTTTT; CDR3aa: CASSSTGETGELFF
d_gene: NA; abundance: NA; len: 15; v_gene: TRBV2; j_gene: TRBJ1-3; CDR3nt: TGTGCCAGCAGTGAACGGTCACGCGGTGGGAACACCATATATTTT; CDR3aa: CASSERSRGGNTIYF
d_gene: TRBD1; abundance: NA; len: 16; v_gene: TRBV27; j_gene: TRBJ1-2; CDR3nt: TGTGCCAGCAGTCCATCGGGGACAGGGCCCAACTATGGCTACACCTTC; CDR3aa: CASSPSGTGPNYGYTF
d_gene: TRBD1; abundance: NA; len: 15; v_gene: TRBV5-1; j_gene: TRBJ2-7; CDR3nt: TGCGCCAGCAGCTCAGGACAGGGGGGGATACGCGAGCAGTACTTC; CDR3aa: CASSSGQGGIREQYF
d_gene: NA; abundance: NA; len: 13; v_gene: TRBV4-1; j_gene: TRBJ1-1; CDR3nt: TGCGCCAGCAGCCAATGGGAGACTTATGAAGCTTTCTTT; CDR3aa: CASSQWETYEAFF
d_gene: TRBD1; abundance: NA; len: 13; v_gene: TRBV30; j_gene: TRBJ2-2; CDR3nt: TGTGCCCGGGACCTAAGGGGGCGCGGGGAGCTGTTTTTT; CDR3aa: CARDLRGRGELFF
d_gene: TRBD1; abundance: NA; len: 12; v_gene: TRBV28; j_gene: TRBJ2-1; CDR3nt: TGTGCCAGCCGGGACAGTCCCAATGAGCAGTTCTTC; CDR3aa: CASRDSPNEQFF
d_gene: NA; abundance: few; len: 13; v_gene: TRBV12-3/TRBV12-4; j_gene: TRBJ2-2; CDR3nt: TGTGCCAGCAGAACATTGGACACCGGGGAGCTGTTTTTT; CDR3aa: CASRTLDTGELFF
d_gene: TRBD1; abundance: NA; len: 14; v_gene: TRBV27; j_gene: TRBJ2-1; CDR3nt: TGTGCCAGCAGTTTATCTTCTTTTGGACAGGTGGAGTTCTTC; CDR3aa: CASSLSSFGQVEFF
d_gene: NA; abundance: NA; len: 19; v_gene: TRBV18; j_gene: TRBJ2-6; CDR3nt: TGTGCCAGCTCACTGAAGGTGATGATACGGGGGACTGGGGCCAACGTCCTGACTTTC; CDR3aa: CASSLKVMIRGTGANVLTF
d_gene: NA; abundance: NA; len: 15; v_gene: TRBV19; j_gene: TRBJ2-3; CDR3nt: TGTGCCAGTAGTATAGAAGGACTACCCACAGATACGCAGTATTTT; CDR3aa: CASSIEGLPTDTQYF
d_gene: TRBD2; abundance: NA; len: 15; v_gene: TRBV15; j_gene: TRBJ2-5; CDR3nt: TGTGCCACCAGCCCTAGCGGGGCGGGGCAAGAGACCCAGTACTTC; CDR3aa: CATSPSGAGQETQYF
d_gene: TRBD1; abundance: NA; len: 12; v_gene: TRBV29-1; j_gene: TRBJ1-4; CDR3nt: TGCAGCGTTGGGGACAGGGGGGAAAAACTGTTTTTT; CDR3aa: CSVGDRGEKLFF
d_gene: TRBD2; abundance: NA; len: 17; v_gene: TRBV3-1/TRBV3-2; j_gene: TRBJ2-3; CDR3nt: TGTGCCAGCAGCCAAGAGTTGGGAGGGAGTGGCACAGATACGCAGTATTTT; CDR3aa: CASSQELGGSGTDTQYF
d_gene: TRBD1; abundance: NA; len: 15; v_gene: TRBV12-5; j_gene: TRBJ1-2; CDR3nt: TGTGCTAGTGGTAGGACAGGGTCCAGTGTTTCAGGCTACACCTTC; CDR3aa: CASGRTGSSVSGYTF
d_gene: TRBD2; abundance: NA; len: 17; v_gene: TRBV6-4; j_gene: TRBJ2-5; CDR3nt: TGTGCCAGCAGTGACTCGATTTGGATGGGAGGGTACGAGACCCAGTACTTC; CDR3aa: CASSDSIWMGGYETQYF
d_gene: TRBD2; abundance: NA; len: 16; v_gene: TRBV4-2; j_gene: TRBJ2-3; CDR3nt: TGTGCCAGCAGCTTACGGACTAGCGGAGACACAGATACGCAGTATTTT; CDR3aa: CASSLRTSGDTDTQYF
d_gene: TRBD1; abundance: NA; len: 16; v_gene: TRBV24-1; j_gene: TRBJ2-2; CDR3nt: TGTGCCACCAGCTATTCCGGGACAGCCAACACCGGGGAGCTGTTTTTT; CDR3aa: CATSYSGTANTGELFF
d_gene: NA; abundance: NA; len: 12; v_gene: TRBV6-5; j_gene: TRBJ1-1; CDR3nt: TGTGCCAGCACCGAAGGCAGGTTTTTCGCTTTCTTT; CDR3aa: CASTEGRFFAFF
d_gene: NA; abundance: NA; len: 13; v_gene: TRBV5-1; j_gene: TRBJ1-6; CDR3nt: TGCGCCAGCAGGCAGGGCGACGAGTCACCCCTCCACTTT; CDR3aa: CASRQGDESPLHF
d_gene: NA; abundance: NA; len: 15; v_gene: TRBV4-3; j_gene: TRBJ1-2; CDR3nt: TGCGCCAGCAGCCAAGATTACAGCTCTAACTATGGCTACACCTTC; CDR3aa: CASSQDYSSNYGYTF
d_gene: NA; abundance: NA; len: 15; v_gene: TRBV19; j_gene: TRBJ2-3; CDR3nt: TGTGCCAGTAGTATAGGGAGAGGGTATGCAGATACGCAGTATTTT; CDR3aa: CASSIGRGYADTQYF
d_gene: NA; abundance: NA; len: 17; v_gene: TRBV15; j_gene: TRBJ1-5; CDR3nt: TGTGCCACCAGCAGAGATAACAGAAGGAAGGGCAATCAGCCCCAGCATTTT; CDR3aa: CATSRDNRRKGNQPQHF
d_gene: TRBD2; abundance: NA; len: 17; v_gene: TRBV29-1; j_gene: TRBJ2-2; CDR3nt: TGCAGCGTTGATTTTCCTAGCGGGGGGGTTAACACCGGGGAGCTGTTTTTT; CDR3aa: CSVDFPSGGVNTGELFF
d_gene: TRBD1; abundance: NA; len: 16; v_gene: TRBV6-1; j_gene: TRBJ1-5; CDR3nt: TGTGCCAGCAGTGAACGTCGTGGACAGGGTAGTCAGCCCCAGCATTTT; CDR3aa: CASSERRGQGSQPQHF
d_gene: TRBD1; abundance: once; len: 15; v_gene: TRBV9; j_gene: TRBJ1-1; CDR3nt: TGTGCCAGCAGCGCATCGGGACAGAGAACCCTTGAAGCTTTCTTT; CDR3aa: CASSASGQRTLEAFF
d_gene: NA; abundance: NA; len: 13; v_gene: TRBV3-1/TRBV3-2; j_gene: TRBJ1-3; CDR3nt: TGTGCCAGCAGCCAAGGGCACCGAAACACCATATATTTT; CDR3aa: CASSQGHRNTIYF
d_gene: TRBD2; abundance: once; len: 18; v_gene: TRBV4-2; j_gene: TRBJ2-2; CDR3nt: TGTGCCAGCAGCCAAGAGGGCGGGGGGGCCGCGAACACCGGGGAGCTGTTTTTT; CDR3aa: CASSQEGGGAANTGELFF
d_gene: NA; abundance: NA; len: 13; v_gene: TRBV7-8; j_gene: TRBJ2-7; CDR3nt: TGTGCCAGCAGCCGAGGGACTGGCTACGAGCAGTACTTC; CDR3aa: CASSRGTGYEQYF
d_gene: NA; abundance: once; len: 12; v_gene: TRBV19; j_gene: TRBJ1-1; CDR3nt: TGTGCCAGTAGTATAGGATACAGTGAAGCTTTCTTT; CDR3aa: CASSIGYSEAFF
d_gene: NA; abundance: NA; len: 13; v_gene: TRBV5-1; j_gene: TRBJ2-5; CDR3nt: TGCGCCAGCAGGCTACAGTTCCAAGAGACCCAGTACTTC; CDR3aa: CASRLQFQETQYF
d_gene: TRBD2; abundance: NA; len: 17; v_gene: TRBV10-3; j_gene: TRBJ2-1; CDR3nt: TGTGCCATCAGCCAAAGCACAGCGGGAGGGCCCTACAATGAGCAGTTCTTC; CDR3aa: CAISQSTAGGPYNEQFF
d_gene: NA; abundance: few; len: 15; v_gene: TRBV7-9; j_gene: TRBJ2-7; CDR3nt: TGTGCCAGCAGCTTAGCCGGGACTGCATCCTACGAGCAGTACTTC; CDR3aa: CASSLAGTASYEQYF
d_gene: NA; abundance: NA; len: 13; v_gene: TRBV3-1/TRBV3-2; j_gene: TRBJ1-2; CDR3nt: TGTGCCAGCAGCCAAGGCGGGGTCTATGGCTACACCTTC; CDR3aa: CASSQGGVYGYTF
d_gene: TRBD2; abundance: NA; len: 15; v_gene: TRBV27; j_gene: TRBJ2-2; CDR3nt: TGTGCCAGCAGTGACCTAGCGGGGGGCCCCGGGGAGCTGTTTTTT; CDR3aa: CASSDLAGGPGELFF
d_gene: TRBD1; abundance: once; len: 15; v_gene: TRBV11-2; j_gene: TRBJ1-2; CDR3nt: TGTGCCAGCAGCTACACCGTGACAGGGGACTATGGCTACACCTTC; CDR3aa: CASSYTVTGDYGYTF
d_gene: NA; abundance: NA; len: 13; v_gene: TRBV18; j_gene: TRBJ1-2; CDR3nt: TGTGCCAGCTCCTTCGGGGAGGATTATGGCTACACCTTC; CDR3aa: CASSFGEDYGYTF
d_gene: NA; abundance: NA; len: 15; v_gene: TRBV6-6; j_gene: TRBJ1-6; CDR3nt: TGTGCCAGCAGTCAATCACCTAGGGGCAATTCACCCCTCCACTTT; CDR3aa: CASSQSPRGNSPLHF
d_gene: NA; abundance: NA; len: 14; v_gene: TRBV25-1; j_gene: TRBJ1-5; CDR3nt: TGTGCCAGCAGTGAAACCGGGTTTCATCAGCCCCAGCATTTT; CDR3aa: CASSETGFHQPQHF
d_gene: NA; abundance: once; len: 13; v_gene: TRBV21-1; j_gene: TRBJ1-2; CDR3nt: TGTGCCAGCAGCAAAGGGGCCGACAGAGACTACACCTTC; CDR3aa: CASSKGADRDYTF